This T cell receptor beta chain is drawn from a study of beta chain features in type 1 diabetes. Study-wide context: Patient and healthy donor groups were alike in age, gender and cell yields. Study-wide results and caveats: Insertions at VDJ junctions were less frequent in type 1 diabetes patients. These patients also deleted more nucleotides at the same junctions.

The V gene's germline CDR1 is SGHDN and CDR2 FVKESK. V was cut by 0 bases and J by 13 bases, with 15 bases left in between. CDR3 size: 13 residues. This clone was observed a handful of times. The antigen is unknown. Expressed TCRB transcripts were sequenced because the isolated RNA had all been reverse transcribed beforehand. Method: immunoSEQ multiplex PCR; TCRdb's copy keeps in-frame clones and lacks some. The repertoire consists of approximately 150,000 clones, with under 11% occurring once and the leading ten covering around 1.4%. The TCR originated in a man aged 18 to 30 in good health. The source material was naive CD4+ T cells from blood. The V gene is TRBV14, the J gene TRBJ1-1, with D tentatively TRBD1 (5 bases). Here the CDR3 reads CASSQEVGLGGFF. The CDR3 DNA follows: TGTGCCAGCAGCCAAGAAGTCGGCCTGGGGGGTTTCTTT.